These 29 T cell receptor beta chains were all obtained from the same sample, sequenced in a study of OX40 agonist ivuxolimab in advanced cancers. The library was prepared using the immunoSEQ multiplex PCR assay. TCRdb's version of the immuneACCESS table is confined to in-frame rearrangements and falls short of the full clone set. An unresolved V gene accounts for under half of the shortfall where checked; the remainder is of unknown origin. The sample table shows about 60,000 clones, and roughly 84% are seen once. In total, the top ten clones hold around 25% of the sample. The specimen comprised CD4+ or CD8+ T cells sorted from blood, sampled in a trial of the OX40 agonist ivuxolimab. The receptors stem from an adult with an advanced solid tumor such as melanoma, head and neck, liver or kidney cancer.

This rearrangement joins TRBV7-9 to TRBJ1-3, with unresolved D. The CDR3 covers 14 residues. Deletions cut 3 bases from V and 4 bases from J, with 10 bases between. Germline assignment: CDR1 SEHNR and CDR2 FQNEAQ (reference sequence). The DNA of the CDR3 is TGTGCCAGCAGCTTCGGGCTTGAGGGAAACACCATATATTTT. Protein product: CASSFGLEGNTIYF.

This chain links TRBV5-1 with TRBJ2-7; weak D call: TRBD2 (5 bases). V shed 0 bases and J shed 1 base, with 8 bases lying between them. This CDR3 is built from 14 residues. Germline CDR1 and CDR2: SGHRS and YFSETQ. CDR3 sequence (DNA): TGCGCCAGCAGCTTGGACATAGCGTCCTACGAGCAGTACTTC. This codes for CASSLDIASYEQYF.

The chain employs TRBV11-2 and TRBJ1-5; tentatively, D is TRBD1 (6 bases). There are 16 residues in the CDR3. Germline CDR1 is SGHAT and CDR2 is FQNNGV. V was clipped by 5 bases and J by 9 bases, with 23 bases between them. The CDR3 loop reads CASSQGPDRGWGPQHF. In DNA form, the CDR3 reads TGTGCCAGCAGCCAGGGACCGGACAGAGGATGGGGGCCCCAGCATTTT. The full variable domain, in which reference TRBV11-2 and TRBJ1-5 provide the parts outside the CDR3, is EAGVAQSPRYKIIEKRQSVAFWCNPISGHATLYWYQQILGQGPKLLIQFQNNGVVDDSQLPKDRFSAERLKGVDSTLKIQPAKLEDSAVYLCASSQGPDRGWGPQHFGDGTRLSIL.

The chain is built from TRBV27 and TRBJ2-7; D may match TRBD1 or TRBD2 (5 bases each). Germline CDR1 is MNHEY and CDR2 is SMNVEV (reference sequence). The CDR3 loop spans 14 amino acids. Trimming removed 3 bases at V and 2 bases at J, with 11 bases between. The CDR3 here is CASSLKGPAYEQYF. The CDR3 DNA reads as TGTGCCAGCAGTTTGAAGGGACCAGCCTACGAGCAGTACTTC.

The chain couples TRBV6-1 to TRBJ1-2; D is perhaps TRBD1 (5 bases). The ends were cut back, 2 bases at V and 6 bases at J, with 10 bases in the middle. The CDR3 is made up of 13 amino acids. Germline CDR1 MNHNS, CDR2 SASEGT. CDR3 sequence reads: CASSEKPGHGYTF. DNA of the CDR3: TGTGCCAGCAGTGAAAAACCGGGGCATGGCTACACCTTC.

V and J are TRBV10-1 and TRBJ2-1; D possibly corresponds to TRBD2 (5 bases). Germline-derived CDR1 and CDR2 are WNHNN and SYGVQD (reference sequence). There are 16 residues in the CDR3. V was shortened by 0 bases and J by 2 bases, with 11 bases between the two germline ends. CDR3 amino acids: CASSESGRGAYNEQFF. In DNA, the CDR3 is TGCGCCAGCAGTGAGTCTGGCCGGGGAGCCTACAATGAGCAGTTCTTC.

This clone has just a few counts. V usage is TRBV11-2 and J usage is TRBJ1-6, with D unresolved. Looked up from germline, CDR1 is SGHAT and CDR2 is FQNNGV. The CDR3 spans 14 residues. Trimming cost V 0 bases and J 8 bases, with 8 bases left between them. The DNA of the CDR3 is TGTGCCAGCAGCTTAGATCCCTTGGATTCACCCCTCCACTTT. This codes for CASSLDPLDSPLHF. The whole variable domain, filled in from reference TRBV11-2 and TRBJ1-6, reads EAGVAQSPRYKIIEKRQSVAFWCNPISGHATLYWYQQILGQGPKLLIQFQNNGVVDDSQLPKDRFSAERLKGVDSTLKIQPAKLEDSAVYLCASSLDPLDSPLHFGNGTRLTVT.

CDR3 DNA sequence: TGTGCCTGGAGGGGAGGGGACAGAAACACCGGGGAGCTGTTTTTT. It encodes CAWRGGDRNTGELFF. V and J are TRBV30 and TRBJ2-2; either TRBD1 or TRBD2 may supply D (7 bases each). Germline lookup yields CDR1 GTSNPN and CDR2 SVGIG (reference sequence). Trimming cost V 3 bases and J 2 bases, with 13 bases left between them. The CDR3 has 15 residues.

In this sample, this clone turned up once. In DNA form, the CDR3 reads TGTGCCTGGAGTGTTAGACAAGATAGCTGGGGGAGCTCCTACGAGCAGTACTTC. Translation: CAWSVRQDSWGSSYEQYF. The gene calls are TRBV30 and TRBJ2-7, with D perhaps TRBD1 or TRBD2 (5 bases each). Germline V gives CDR1 GTSNPN, CDR2 SVGIG (reference sequence). This CDR3 comprises 18 residues. The ends were cut back, 0 bases at V and 0 bases at J, with 21 bases in the middle.

This clone was observed a single time. The V and J genes are TRBV7-9 and TRBJ2-1; TRBD2 matches at 16 bases. Germline CDR1 reads SEHNR; CDR2 reads FQNEAQ (reference sequence). V trimming: 5 bases; J trimming: 3 bases; junction bases outside the gene matches: 10. This CDR3 has 19 amino acids. CDR3 DNA sequence: TGTGCCAGCAGCGCTCAACCGGGACTAGCGGGAGGGTACTACAATGAGCAGTTCTTC. Translation gives CASSAQPGLAGGYYNEQFF. The entire variable domain, with the rest obtained from reference TRBV7-9 and TRBJ2-1, is as follows: DTGVSQNPRHKITKRGQNVTFRCDPISEHNRLYWYRQTLGQGPEFLTYFQNEAQLEKSRLLSDRFSAERPKGSFSTLEIQRTEQGDSAMYLCASSAQPGLAGGYYNEQFFGPGTRLTVL.

In regard to this clone: The junction does not match germline at one end; this may be a read error. The chain couples TRBV5-1 to TRBJ2-7; no definite D call. In germline, CDR1 is SGHRS, CDR2 YFSETQ. The CDR3 length is 14 residues. CDR3 sequence (DNA): TGCGCCAGCAGCTTTCTAGGGTTATCCTCCGAGCAGTACTTC. It codes for CASSFLGLSSEQYF.

V gene TRBV6-1 combines with J gene TRBJ2-4; D is undetermined. Germline V gene sequence: CDR1 MNHNS, CDR2 SASEGT. CDR3 length equals 11 residues. V was shortened by 3 bases and J by 10 bases, with 7 bases between the two germline ends. CDR3: CASSETAIQYF. The CDR3 region has the DNA TGTGCCAGCAGTGAGACGGCTATTCAGTACTTC.

The V call is TRBV6-5, the J call TRBJ2-1; D unresolved. CDR1 is MNHEY and CDR2 is SVGAGI in the germline V gene. The CDR3 totals 14 residues. V was cut by 5 bases and J by 0 bases, with 8 bases left in between. CDR3 bases: TGTGCCAGCAGTGGCCGAAGCTCCTACAATGAGCAGTTCTTC. Translating gives CASSGRSSYNEQFF.

The V gene is TRBV11-3, the J gene TRBJ2-1; 10 positions agree with TRBD2. V dropped 5 bases and J dropped 9; count of bases not matched to a gene: 10. Germline CDR1 is SGHNT and CDR2 is YENEEA. CDR3 length: 15 residues. The CDR3 coding sequence is TGTGCCAGCAGCCCCCTAGCGGGAGAGGCGGGTGAGCAGTTCTTC. Translating it yields CASSPLAGEAGEQFF.

The sample holds one count of this clone. This chain links TRBV6-1 with TRBJ1-1; 10 bases are a match to TRBD1. With 8 bases clipped from V and 3 bases from J, the junction kept 9 bases outside the gene matches. Germline loops: CDR1 MNHNS, CDR2 SASEGT. This CDR3 region has 15 residues. For the CDR3, the DNA is TGTGCCAGCCTCTCGCCCGGGACAGGGGACACTGAAGCTTTCTTT. Translating it yields CASLSPGTGDTEAFF.

The chain joins TRBV27 to TRBJ2-1; no clear D. The CDR3 is made up of 15 amino acids. Trimming took off 6 bases at V and 2 bases at J, with 14 bases between the two ends. Germline V lookup: CDR1 MNHEY, CDR2 SMNVEV (reference sequence). The CDR3 spells CASSLHIETYNEQFF. CDR3 DNA sequence: TGTGCCAGCAGCTTACACATTGAAACCTACAATGAGCAGTTCTTC.

The chain couples TRBV19 to TRBJ1-2; D is perhaps TRBD1 (5 bases). There are 12 residues in the CDR3. V dropped 6 bases and J dropped 6 bases, with 11 bases sitting between them. Germline values: CDR1 LNHDA, CDR2 SQIVND (reference sequence). The CDR3 nucleotides are TGTGCCAGTAGACCCCAGGGTAATGGCTACACCTTC. Amino acids: CASRPQGNGYTF.

This rearrangement joins TRBV4-3 to TRBJ2-5, with 7 positions matching TRBD1. With V trimmed by 5 bases and J by 4 bases, 4 bases remained unmatched. Germline loops: CDR1 LGHNA, CDR2 YSLEER. There are 13 residues in the CDR3. The CDR3 region has the DNA TGCGCCAGCAGCAGGGGGCAAGGAGAGACCCAGTACTTC. It translates to CASSRGQGETQYF.

The chain is built from TRBV6-6 and TRBJ1-1, with unresolved D. CDR3 size: 12 residues. The germline gives CDR1 MNHNY, CDR2 SVGAGI (reference sequence). The V and J ends lost 0 bases and 7 bases respectively, with 6 bases between them. The CDR3: CASSYSQVEAFF. Here the CDR3 DNA reads TGTGCCAGCAGTTACTCTCAAGTTGAAGCTTTCTTT.

This clone occurred once. The chain couples TRBV27 to TRBJ2-3; D uncertain. From germline, CDR1 is MNHEY and CDR2 SMNVEV (reference sequence). Trimming pared 8 bases from V and 3 bases from J, leaving 15 bases between. The CDR3 sequence is 14 residues long. The CDR3 spells CASPRAEVTDTQYF. In DNA form, the CDR3 reads TGTGCCAGCCCGAGAGCTGAAGTGACAGATACGCAGTATTTT.

J is TRBJ2-1 and V is TRBV9; tentatively, D is TRBD1 (5 bases). The CDR3 length is 13 residues. Between the trimmed V and J ends, which lost 4 bases and 4 bases, there was a span of 9 bases. The germline V gene encodes CDR1 SGDLS and CDR2 YYNGEE. The CDR3 DNA reads as TGTGCCAGCAGCACAGGACGATACAATGAGCAGTTCTTC. This codes for CASSTGRYNEQFF.

The chain has TRBV5-1 and TRBJ1-1; no definite D call. The CDR3 is 14 residues long. Germline assignment: CDR1 SGHRS and CDR2 YFSETQ. V lost 1 base to trimming and J lost 1 base, with 8 bases between them. The CDR3: CASSLTRKNTEAFF. In DNA form, the CDR3 reads TGCGCCAGCAGCTTGACGCGGAAGAACACTGAAGCTTTCTTT.

The rearrangement uses TRBV6-6 and TRBJ2-7; D possibly matches TRBD1 or TRBD2 (5 bases each). CDR1 and CDR2 (germline): MNHNY, SVGAGI (reference sequence). CDR3 length: 16 residues. The V and J ends lost 1 base and 1 base respectively, with 14 bases between them. CDR3 residues: CASSYLRLGTSYEQYF. Here the CDR3 DNA reads TGTGCCAGCAGTTACTTAAGGCTTGGGACGTCCTACGAGCAGTACTTC.

The sample holds a few counts of this clone. The rearrangement joins TRBV2 to TRBJ2-1, with TRBD2 identical over 11 bases. Losses at the gene ends were 6 bases for V and 7 bases for J; bases not matched to a gene: 8. Germline lookup yields CDR1 SNHLY and CDR2 FYNNEI. The CDR3 has 15 residues. CDR3 nucleotide sequence: TGTGCCAGCAGCCTCACCTTAGCGGGGGGGAATGAGCAGTTCTTC. Amino acids: CASSLTLAGGNEQFF.

The chain joins TRBV27 to TRBJ2-7; D not resolved. The V gene lost 6 bases and the J gene lost 2 bases, with 14 bases spanning the gap. From germline, CDR1 is MNHEY and CDR2 SMNVEV (reference sequence). The CDR3 length is 14 residues. The CDR3 loop reads CASRAVAQTYEQYF. The CDR3 DNA follows: TGTGCCAGCAGGGCGGTAGCTCAAACCTACGAGCAGTACTTC.

This clone appeared once. The V call is TRBV6-5, the J call TRBJ1-1; D not certain. CDR1 MNHEY and CDR2 SVGAGI come from the germline V gene. Trimming shortened V by 2 bases and J by 0 bases, and 13 bases separated the two germline ends. The CDR3 is 16 amino acids. CDR3 nucleotides: TGTGCCAGCAGTTACGACGGGGTCCTGATGAACACTGAAGCTTTCTTT. It specifies CASSYDGVLMNTEAFF.

The rearrangement uses TRBV10-3 and TRBJ2-1, with TRBD2 matching over 9 bases. With V trimmed by 2 bases and J by 6 bases, 5 bases remained unmatched. The CDR3 loop spans 15 amino acids. Germline values: CDR1 ENHRY, CDR2 SYGVKD. The CDR3 DNA follows: TGTGCCATCAGTGAGGCGGGAGGGAATTTCAATGAGCAGTTCTTC. Translated: CAISEAGGNFNEQFF.

Only one count was recorded for this clone. V usage is TRBV5-1 and J usage is TRBJ2-7; perhaps TRBD1 as D (6 bases). This CDR3 is 13 amino acids long. Trimming removed 0 bases from V and 3 bases from J, with 7 bases in between. Germline V gives CDR1 SGHRS, CDR2 YFSETQ. CDR3 amino acids: CASSLGQDYEQYF. CDR3 nucleotides: TGCGCCAGCAGCTTGGGACAGGACTACGAGCAGTACTTC.

This clone was counted between two and nine times. The V and J genes are TRBV7-2 and TRBJ2-5, with TRBD2 as a possible D gene (5 bases). The V gene lost 0 bases and the J gene lost 5 bases, with 10 bases spanning the gap. The CDR3 is 14 amino acids. Per the germline V gene, CDR1 is SGHTA and CDR2 is FQGNSA. This chain's CDR3 is CASSLAGSVETQYF. The CDR3 bases are TGTGCCAGCAGCTTAGCGGGGAGTGTGGAGACCCAGTACTTC.